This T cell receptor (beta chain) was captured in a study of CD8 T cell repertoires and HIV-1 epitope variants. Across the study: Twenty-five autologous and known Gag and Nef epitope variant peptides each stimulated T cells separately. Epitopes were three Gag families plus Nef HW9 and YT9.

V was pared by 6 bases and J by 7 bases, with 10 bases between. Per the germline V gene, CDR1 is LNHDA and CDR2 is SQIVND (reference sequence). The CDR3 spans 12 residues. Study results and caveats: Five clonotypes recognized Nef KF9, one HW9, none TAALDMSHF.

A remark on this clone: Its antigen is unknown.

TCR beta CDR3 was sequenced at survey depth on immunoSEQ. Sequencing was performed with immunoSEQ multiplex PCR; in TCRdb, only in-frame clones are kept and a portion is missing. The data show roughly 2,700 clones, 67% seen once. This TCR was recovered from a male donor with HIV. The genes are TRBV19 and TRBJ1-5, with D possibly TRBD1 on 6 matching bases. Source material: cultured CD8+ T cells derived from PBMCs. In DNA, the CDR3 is TGTGCCAGTAGCACAGGGTACCAGCCCCAGCATTTT. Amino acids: CASSTGYQPQHF.